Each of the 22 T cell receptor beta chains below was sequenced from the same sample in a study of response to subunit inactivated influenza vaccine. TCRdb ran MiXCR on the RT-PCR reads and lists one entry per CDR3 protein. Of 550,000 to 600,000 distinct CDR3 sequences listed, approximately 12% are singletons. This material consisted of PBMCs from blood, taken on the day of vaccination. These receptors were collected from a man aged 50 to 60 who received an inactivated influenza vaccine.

DNA of the CDR3: TGTGCCAGCACCCTCGCGAAGTCGGGACAGGGAAGCAAAGAGACCCAGTACTTC. Amino acid sequence: CASTLAKSGQGSKETQYF. The V call is TRBV27, the J call TRBJ2-5, with TRBD1 matching 9 bases. J lost 3 bases, V lost 7 bases, and 18 bases had no gene match. The CDR3 runs to 18 residues. Germline CDR1 reads MNHEY; CDR2 reads SMNVEV (reference sequence).

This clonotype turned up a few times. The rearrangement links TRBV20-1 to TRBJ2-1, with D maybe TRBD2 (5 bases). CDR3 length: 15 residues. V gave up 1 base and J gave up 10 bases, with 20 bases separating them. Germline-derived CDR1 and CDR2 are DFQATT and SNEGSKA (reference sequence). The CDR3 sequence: CSARVPGSWTTEQFF. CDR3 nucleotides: TGCAGTGCTAGAGTCCCGGGATCCTGGACCACGGAGCAGTTCTTC.

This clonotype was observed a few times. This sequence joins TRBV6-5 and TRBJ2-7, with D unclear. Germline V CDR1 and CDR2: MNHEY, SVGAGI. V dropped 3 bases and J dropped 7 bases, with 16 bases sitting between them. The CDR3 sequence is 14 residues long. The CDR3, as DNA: TGTGCCAGCAGTTATGCCCGACACGCCTTGGAGCAGTACTTC. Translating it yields CASSYARHALEQYF.

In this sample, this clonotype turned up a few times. The DNA for the CDR3 is TGTGCCACCAGCAGAGACAGGGTATCGGTCTATGGCTACACCTTC. Protein sequence: CATSRDRVSVYGYTF. The V call is TRBV15, the J call TRBJ1-2; D perhaps matches TRBD1 (5 bases). V was clipped by 0 bases and J by 4 bases, with 12 bases between them. The germline V gene has CDR1 LNHNV and CDR2 YYDKDF (reference sequence). The CDR3 is 15 residues long.

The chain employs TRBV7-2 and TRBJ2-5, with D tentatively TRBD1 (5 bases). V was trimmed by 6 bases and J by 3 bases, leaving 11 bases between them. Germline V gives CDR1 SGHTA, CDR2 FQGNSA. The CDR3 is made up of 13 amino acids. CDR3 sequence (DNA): TGTGCCAGCAGGGTTGGGGCTAAAGAGACCCAGTACTTC. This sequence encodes CASRVGAKETQYF.

The CDR3 region has the DNA TGTGCCAGCTCACGGCGTCTTAGGTATAGCAATCAGCCCCAGCATTTT. It codes for CASSRRLRYSNQPQHF. This chain links TRBV18 with TRBJ1-5, with D unclear. V was shortened by 4 bases and J by 0 bases, with 13 bases between the two germline ends. This CDR3 is built from 16 residues. Germline CDR1 and CDR2: KGHSH and LQKENI. The full variable domain, in which reference TRBV18 and TRBJ1-5 provide the parts outside the CDR3, is NAGVMQNPRHLVRRRGQEARLRCSPMKGHSHVYWYRQLPEEGLKFMVYLQKENIIDESGMPKERFSAEFPKEGPSILRIQQVVRGDSAAYFCASSRRLRYSNQPQHFGDGTRLSIL.

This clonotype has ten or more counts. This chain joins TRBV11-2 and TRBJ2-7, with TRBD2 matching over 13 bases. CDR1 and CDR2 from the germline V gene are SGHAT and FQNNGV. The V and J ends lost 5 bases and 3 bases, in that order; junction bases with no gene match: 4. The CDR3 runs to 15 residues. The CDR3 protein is CASSQGLAGNYEQYF. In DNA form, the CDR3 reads TGTGCCAGCAGCCAGGGACTAGCGGGGAACTACGAGCAGTACTTC.

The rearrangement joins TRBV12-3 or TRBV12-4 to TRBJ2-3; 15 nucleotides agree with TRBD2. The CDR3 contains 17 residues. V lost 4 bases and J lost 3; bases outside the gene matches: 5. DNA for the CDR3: TGTGCCAGCAGTTCTAGGGGACTAGCGGGAGGTACAGATACGCAGTATTTT. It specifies CASSSRGLAGGTDTQYF.

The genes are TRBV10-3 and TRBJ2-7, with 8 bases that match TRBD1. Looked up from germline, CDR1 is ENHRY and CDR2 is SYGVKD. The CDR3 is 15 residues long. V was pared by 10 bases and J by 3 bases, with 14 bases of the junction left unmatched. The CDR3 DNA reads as TGTGCCACCACCAGGGGGCGAGAGGTAGGCTACGAGCAGTACTTC. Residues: CATTRGREVGYEQYF.

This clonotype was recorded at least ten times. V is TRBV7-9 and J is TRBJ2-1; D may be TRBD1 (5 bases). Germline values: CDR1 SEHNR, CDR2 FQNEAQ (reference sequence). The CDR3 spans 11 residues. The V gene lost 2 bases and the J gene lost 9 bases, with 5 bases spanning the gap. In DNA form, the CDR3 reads TGTGCCAGCAGCTTACAGGGTGAGCAGTTCTTC. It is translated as CASSLQGEQFF.

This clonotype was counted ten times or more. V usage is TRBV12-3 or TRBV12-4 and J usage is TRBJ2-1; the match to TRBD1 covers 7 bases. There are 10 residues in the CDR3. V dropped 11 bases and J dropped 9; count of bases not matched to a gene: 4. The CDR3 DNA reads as TGTGCCGGACAGGTGGGTGAGCAGTTCTTC. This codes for CAGQVGEQFF.

CDR3 sequence reads: CSVSPPGTSDNGYTF. CDR3 bases: TGCAGCGTTTCCCCTCCCGGGACGTCGGACAATGGCTACACCTTC. The chain employs TRBV29-1 and TRBJ1-2; tentatively, D is TRBD1 (5 bases). CDR1 SQVTM and CDR2 ANQGSEA come from the germline V gene. Trimming took 5 bases from V and 6 from J, leaving 22 bases between them. The CDR3 is 15 amino acids.

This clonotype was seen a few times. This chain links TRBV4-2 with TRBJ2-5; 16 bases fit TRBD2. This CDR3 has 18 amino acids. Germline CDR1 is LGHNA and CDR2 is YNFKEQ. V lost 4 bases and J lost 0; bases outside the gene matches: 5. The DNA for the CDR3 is TGTGCCAGCAGCCCAGGGACTAGCGGGAGGGCTTACCAAGAGACCCAGTACTTC. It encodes CASSPGTSGRAYQETQYF.

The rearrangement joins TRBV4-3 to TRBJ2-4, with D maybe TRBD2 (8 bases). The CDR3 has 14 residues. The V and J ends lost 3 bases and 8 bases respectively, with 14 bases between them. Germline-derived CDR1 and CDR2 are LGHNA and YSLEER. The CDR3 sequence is CASSQDRRGDIQYF. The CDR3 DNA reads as TGCGCCAGCAGCCAGGACAGGCGGGGGGACATTCAGTACTTC.

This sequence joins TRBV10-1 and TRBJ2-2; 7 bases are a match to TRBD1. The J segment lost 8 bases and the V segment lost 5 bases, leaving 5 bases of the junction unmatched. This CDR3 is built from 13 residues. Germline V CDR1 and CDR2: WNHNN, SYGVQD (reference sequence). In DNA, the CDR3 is TGCGCCAGCAGTCCCATGGGACAGGGGGAGCTGTTTTTT. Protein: CASSPMGQGELFF.

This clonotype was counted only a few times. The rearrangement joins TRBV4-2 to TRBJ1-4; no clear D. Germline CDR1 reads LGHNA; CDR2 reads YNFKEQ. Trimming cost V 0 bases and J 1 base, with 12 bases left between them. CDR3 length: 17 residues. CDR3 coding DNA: TGTGCCAGCAGCCAAGACGCCGCCGTGGGAACTAATGAAAAACTGTTTTTT. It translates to CASSQDAAVGTNEKLFF.

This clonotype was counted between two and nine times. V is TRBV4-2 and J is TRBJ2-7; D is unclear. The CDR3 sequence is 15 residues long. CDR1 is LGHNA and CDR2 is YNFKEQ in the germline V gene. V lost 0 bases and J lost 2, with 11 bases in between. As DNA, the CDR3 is TGTGCCAGCAGCCAAGAAAGTGGCGGCACCTACGAGCAGTACTTC. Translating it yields CASSQESGGTYEQYF.

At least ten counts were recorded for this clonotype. This CDR3 is CASGGRSNQPQHF. The CDR3 region has the DNA TGTGCCAGCGGGGGGAGGAGCAATCAGCCCCAGCATTTT. The genes are TRBV3-1 and TRBJ1-5; tentative D call: TRBD1 (5 bases). The length of the CDR3 is 13 residues. From germline, CDR1 is LGHDT and CDR2 YNNKEL (reference sequence). Trimming removed 8 bases from V and 1 base from J, with 9 bases in between.

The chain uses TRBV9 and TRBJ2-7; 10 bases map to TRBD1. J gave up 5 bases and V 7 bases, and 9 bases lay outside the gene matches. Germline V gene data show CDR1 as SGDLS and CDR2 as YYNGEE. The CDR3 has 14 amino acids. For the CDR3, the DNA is TGTGCCAGCGGAAGGGGACAGGGGTTCGACGAGCAGTACTTC. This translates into CASGRGQGFDEQYF.

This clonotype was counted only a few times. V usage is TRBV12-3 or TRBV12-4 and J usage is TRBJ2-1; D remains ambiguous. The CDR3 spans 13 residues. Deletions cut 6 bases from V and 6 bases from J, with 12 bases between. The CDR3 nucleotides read TGTGCCAGCAGCCAGTCCCATCTCAATGAGCAGTTCTTC. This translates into CASSQSHLNEQFF.

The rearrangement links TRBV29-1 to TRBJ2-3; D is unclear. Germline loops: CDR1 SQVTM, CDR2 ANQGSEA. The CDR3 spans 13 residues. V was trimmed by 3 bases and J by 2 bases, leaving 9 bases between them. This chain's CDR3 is CSVDRQNTDTQYF. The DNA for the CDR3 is TGCAGCGTTGATCGGCAGAACACAGATACGCAGTATTTT.

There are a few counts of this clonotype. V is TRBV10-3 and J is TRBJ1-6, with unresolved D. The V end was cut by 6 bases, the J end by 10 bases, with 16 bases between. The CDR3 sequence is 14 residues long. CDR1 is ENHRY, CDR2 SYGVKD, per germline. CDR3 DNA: TGTGCCATCAGCCAGTCGGGAATTGGATCACCCCTCCACTTT. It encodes CAISQSGIGSPLHF.